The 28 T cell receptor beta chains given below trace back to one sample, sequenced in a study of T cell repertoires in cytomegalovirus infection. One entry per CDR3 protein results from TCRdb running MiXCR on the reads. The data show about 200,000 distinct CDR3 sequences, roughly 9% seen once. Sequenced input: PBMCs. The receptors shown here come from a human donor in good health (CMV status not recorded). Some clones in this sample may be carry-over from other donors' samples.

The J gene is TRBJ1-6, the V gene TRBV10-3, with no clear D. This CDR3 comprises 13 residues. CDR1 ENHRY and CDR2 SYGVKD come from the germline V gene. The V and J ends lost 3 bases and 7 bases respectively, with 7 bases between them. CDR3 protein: CAISDERNSPLHF. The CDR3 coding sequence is TGTGCCATCAGTGACGAGAGGAATTCACCCCTCCACTTT.

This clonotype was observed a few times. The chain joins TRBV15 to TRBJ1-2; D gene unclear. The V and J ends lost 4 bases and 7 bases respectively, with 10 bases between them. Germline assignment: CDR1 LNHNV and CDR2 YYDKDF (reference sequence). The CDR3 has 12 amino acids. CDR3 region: CATSTGGPGYTF. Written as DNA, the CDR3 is TGTGCCACCAGCACAGGCGGACCTGGCTACACCTTC.

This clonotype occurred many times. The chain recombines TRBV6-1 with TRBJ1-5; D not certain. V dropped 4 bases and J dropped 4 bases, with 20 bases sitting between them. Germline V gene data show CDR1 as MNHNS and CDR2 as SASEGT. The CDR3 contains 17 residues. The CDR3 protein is CASSAPPPSRSNQPQHF. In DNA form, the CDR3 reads TGTGCCAGCAGTGCCCCCCCACCGTCAAGGAGTAATCAGCCCCAGCATTTT.

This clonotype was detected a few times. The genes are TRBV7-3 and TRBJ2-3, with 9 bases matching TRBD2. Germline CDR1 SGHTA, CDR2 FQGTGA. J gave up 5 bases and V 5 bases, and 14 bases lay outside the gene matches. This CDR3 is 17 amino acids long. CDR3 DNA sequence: TGTGCCAGCAGCCCCGACAGTTGGCGGGAGGGGCAAGATACGCAGTATTTT. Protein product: CASSPDSWREGQDTQYF.

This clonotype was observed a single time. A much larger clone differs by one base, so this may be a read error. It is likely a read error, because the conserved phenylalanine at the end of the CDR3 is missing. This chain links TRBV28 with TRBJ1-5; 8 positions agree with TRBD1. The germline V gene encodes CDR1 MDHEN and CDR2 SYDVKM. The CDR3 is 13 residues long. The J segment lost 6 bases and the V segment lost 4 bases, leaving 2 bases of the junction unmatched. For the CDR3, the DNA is TGTGCCAGCAGTTGGACAGGGATTCAGCCCCAGCATCTT. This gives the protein CASSWTGIQPQHL.

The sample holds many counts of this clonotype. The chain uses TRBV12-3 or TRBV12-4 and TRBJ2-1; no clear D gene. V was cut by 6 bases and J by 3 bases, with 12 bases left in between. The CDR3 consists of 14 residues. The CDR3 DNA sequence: TGTGCCAGCAGCTACCGGACCGACTACAATGAGCAGTTCTTC. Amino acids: CASSYRTDYNEQFF.

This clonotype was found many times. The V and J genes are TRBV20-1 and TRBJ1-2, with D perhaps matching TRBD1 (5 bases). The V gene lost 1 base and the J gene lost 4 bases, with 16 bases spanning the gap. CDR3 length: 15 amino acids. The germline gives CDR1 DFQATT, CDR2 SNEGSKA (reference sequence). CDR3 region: CSARALGKGIYGYTF. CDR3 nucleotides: TGCAGTGCTAGAGCCCTTGGGAAGGGGATCTATGGCTACACCTTC.

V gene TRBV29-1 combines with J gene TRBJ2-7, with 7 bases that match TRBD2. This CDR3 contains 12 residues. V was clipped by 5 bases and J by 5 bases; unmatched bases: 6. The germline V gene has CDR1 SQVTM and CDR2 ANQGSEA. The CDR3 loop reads CSVKRGGDEQYF. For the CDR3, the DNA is TGCAGCGTTAAGCGGGGAGGGGACGAGCAGTACTTC.

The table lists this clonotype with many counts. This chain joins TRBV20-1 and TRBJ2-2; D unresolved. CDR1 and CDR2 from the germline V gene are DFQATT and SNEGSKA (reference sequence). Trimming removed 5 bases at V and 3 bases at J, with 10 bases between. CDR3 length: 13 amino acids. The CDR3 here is CSAFGPDTGELFF. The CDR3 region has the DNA TGCAGTGCTTTTGGCCCGGACACCGGGGAGCTGTTTTTT.

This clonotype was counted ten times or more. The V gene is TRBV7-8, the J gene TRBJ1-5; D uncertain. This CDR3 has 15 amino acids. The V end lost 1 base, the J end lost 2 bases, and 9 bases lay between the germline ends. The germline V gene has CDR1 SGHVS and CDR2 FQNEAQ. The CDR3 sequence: CASSLVGGGNQPQHF. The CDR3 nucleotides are TGTGCCAGCAGCTTAGTGGGCGGGGGCAATCAGCCCCAGCATTTT.

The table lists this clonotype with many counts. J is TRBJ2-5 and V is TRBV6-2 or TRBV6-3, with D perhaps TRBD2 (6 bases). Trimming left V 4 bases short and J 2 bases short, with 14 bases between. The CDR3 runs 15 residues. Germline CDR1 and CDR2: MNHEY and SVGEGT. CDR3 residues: CASSSLGTEQETQYF. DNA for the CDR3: TGTGCCAGCAGTTCACTCGGGACTGAACAAGAGACCCAGTACTTC.

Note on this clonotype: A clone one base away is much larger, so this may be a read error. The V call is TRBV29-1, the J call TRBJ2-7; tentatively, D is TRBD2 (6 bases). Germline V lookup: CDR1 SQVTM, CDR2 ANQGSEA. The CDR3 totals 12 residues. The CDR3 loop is CRVGGGTYEQYF. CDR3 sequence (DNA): TGCAGGGTTGGAGGCGGGACCTACGAGCAGTACTTC.

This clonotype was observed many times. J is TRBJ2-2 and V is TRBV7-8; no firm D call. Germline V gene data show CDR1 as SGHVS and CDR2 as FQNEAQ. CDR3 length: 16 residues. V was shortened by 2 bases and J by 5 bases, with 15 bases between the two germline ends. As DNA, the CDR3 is TGTGCCAGCAGCTTAACTCCCAGACTCACAACCGGGGAGCTGTTTTTT. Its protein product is CASSLTPRLTTGELFF.

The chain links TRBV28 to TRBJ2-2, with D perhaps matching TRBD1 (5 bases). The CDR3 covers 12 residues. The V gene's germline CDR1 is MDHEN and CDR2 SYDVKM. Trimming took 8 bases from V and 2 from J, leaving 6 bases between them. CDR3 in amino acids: CASDRNTGELFF. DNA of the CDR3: TGTGCCAGCGACAGAAACACCGGGGAGCTGTTTTTT.

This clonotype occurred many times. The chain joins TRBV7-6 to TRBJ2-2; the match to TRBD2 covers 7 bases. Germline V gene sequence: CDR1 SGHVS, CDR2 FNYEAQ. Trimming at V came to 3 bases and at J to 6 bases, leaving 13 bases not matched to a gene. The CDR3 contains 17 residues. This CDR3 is CASSLGQAGYSAGELFF. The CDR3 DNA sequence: TGTGCCAGCAGCTTGGGCCAAGCGGGATACAGCGCCGGGGAGCTGTTTTTT.

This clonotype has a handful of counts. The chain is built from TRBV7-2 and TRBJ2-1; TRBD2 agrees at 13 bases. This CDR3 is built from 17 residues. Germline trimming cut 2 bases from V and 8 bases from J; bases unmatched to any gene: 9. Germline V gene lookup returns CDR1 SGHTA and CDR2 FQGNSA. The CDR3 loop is CASSLKTSGGAVDEQFF. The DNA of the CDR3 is TGTGCCAGCAGCTTAAAAACTAGCGGGGGGGCCGTTGATGAGCAGTTCTTC.

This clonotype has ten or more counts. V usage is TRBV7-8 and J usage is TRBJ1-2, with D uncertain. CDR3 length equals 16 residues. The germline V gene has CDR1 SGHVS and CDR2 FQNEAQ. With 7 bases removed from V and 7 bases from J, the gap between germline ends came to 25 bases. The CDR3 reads CASTRAGGEVSGGYTF. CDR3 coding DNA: TGTGCCAGCACCCGCGCGGGCGGGGAAGTTAGTGGTGGCTACACCTTC.

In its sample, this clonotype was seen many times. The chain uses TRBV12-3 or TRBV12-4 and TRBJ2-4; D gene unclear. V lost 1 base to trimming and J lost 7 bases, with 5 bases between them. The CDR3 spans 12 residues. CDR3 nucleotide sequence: TGTGCCAGCAGTTTAGAGAGTAACATTCAGTACTTC. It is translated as CASSLESNIQYF.

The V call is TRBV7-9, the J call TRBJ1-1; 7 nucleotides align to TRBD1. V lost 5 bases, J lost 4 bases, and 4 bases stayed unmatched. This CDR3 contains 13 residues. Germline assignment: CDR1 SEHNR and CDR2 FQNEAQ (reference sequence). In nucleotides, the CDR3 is TGTGCCAGCAGCCCCGGGACAGCCACTGAAGCTTTCTTT. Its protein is CASSPGTATEAFF.

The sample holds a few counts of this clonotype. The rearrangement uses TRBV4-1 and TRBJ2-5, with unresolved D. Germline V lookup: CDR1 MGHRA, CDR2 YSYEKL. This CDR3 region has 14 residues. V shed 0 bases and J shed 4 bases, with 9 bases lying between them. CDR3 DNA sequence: TGCGCCAGCAGCCAAGAAAGGGCACCAGAGACCCAGTACTTC. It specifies CASSQERAPETQYF.

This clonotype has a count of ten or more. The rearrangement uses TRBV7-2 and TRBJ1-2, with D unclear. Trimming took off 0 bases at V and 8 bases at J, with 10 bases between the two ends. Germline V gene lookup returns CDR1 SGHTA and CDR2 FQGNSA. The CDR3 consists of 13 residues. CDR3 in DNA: TGTGCCAGCAGCTTAGCAGGCTCCAAGGGCTACACCTTC. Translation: CASSLAGSKGYTF.

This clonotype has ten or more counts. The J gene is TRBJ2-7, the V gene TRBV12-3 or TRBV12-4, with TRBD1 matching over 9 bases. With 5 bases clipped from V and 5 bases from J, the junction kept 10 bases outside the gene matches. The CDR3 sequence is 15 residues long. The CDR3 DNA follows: TGTGCCAGCAGTGCCCCCCGGGACAGGGCCCACGAGCAGTACTTC. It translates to CASSAPRDRAHEQYF.

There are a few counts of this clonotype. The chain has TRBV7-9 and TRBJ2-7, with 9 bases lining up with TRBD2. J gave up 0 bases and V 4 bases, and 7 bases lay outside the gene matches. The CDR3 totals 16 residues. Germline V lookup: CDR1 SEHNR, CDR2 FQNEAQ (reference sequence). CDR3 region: CASSYWSGRPSYEQYF. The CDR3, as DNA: TGTGCCAGCAGCTACTGGAGCGGGAGGCCCTCCTACGAGCAGTACTTC.

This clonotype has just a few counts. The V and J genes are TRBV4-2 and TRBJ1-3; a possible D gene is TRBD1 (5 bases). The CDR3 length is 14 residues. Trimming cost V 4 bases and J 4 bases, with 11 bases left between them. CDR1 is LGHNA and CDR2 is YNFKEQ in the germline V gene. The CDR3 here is CASSLDSDGNTIYF. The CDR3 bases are TGTGCCAGCAGCCTAGACAGTGACGGAAACACCATATATTTT.

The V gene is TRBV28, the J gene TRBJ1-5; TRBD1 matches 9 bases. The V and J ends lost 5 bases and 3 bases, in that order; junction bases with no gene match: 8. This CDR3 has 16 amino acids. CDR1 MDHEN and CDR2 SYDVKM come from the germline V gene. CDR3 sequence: CASSLRQGGHNQPQHF. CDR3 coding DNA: TGTGCCAGCAGTCTGAGACAGGGGGGTCACAATCAGCCCCAGCATTTT.

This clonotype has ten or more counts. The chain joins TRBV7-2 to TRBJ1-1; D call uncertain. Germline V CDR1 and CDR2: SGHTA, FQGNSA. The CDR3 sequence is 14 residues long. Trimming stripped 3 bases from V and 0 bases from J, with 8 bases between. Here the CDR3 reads CASSFRLMNTEAFF. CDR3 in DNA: TGTGCCAGCAGCTTTCGGCTCATGAACACTGAAGCTTTCTTT.

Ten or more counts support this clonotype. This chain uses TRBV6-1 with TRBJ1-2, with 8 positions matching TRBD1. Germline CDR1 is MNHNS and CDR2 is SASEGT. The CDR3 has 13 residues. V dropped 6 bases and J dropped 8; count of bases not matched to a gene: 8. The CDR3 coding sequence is TGTGCCAGCAGCCTTGACAGGGGCGGGGGCTACACCTTC. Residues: CASSLDRGGGYTF.

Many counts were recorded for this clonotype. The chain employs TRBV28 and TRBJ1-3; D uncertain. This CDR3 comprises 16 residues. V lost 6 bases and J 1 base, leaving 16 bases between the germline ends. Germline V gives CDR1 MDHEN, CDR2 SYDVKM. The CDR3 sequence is CASSTAGLGSGNTIYF. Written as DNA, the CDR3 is TGTGCCAGCAGCACGGCGGGTCTAGGGTCTGGAAACACCATATATTTT.